The 8 T cell receptor beta chains listed next were all sequenced from one sample in a study of type 1 regulatory T cells (TCRdb year 2021). The listed sequencing device is Illumina MiSeq. TCRdb reanalyzed the raw reads on its own, using fastp at Q25 for trimming and MiXCR for clone calling, and kept in-frame beta chains. Entries are consolidated by CDR3 protein sequence, retaining the most common genes and DNA. Across this sample there are about 62,000 distinct CDR3 sequences, with 62% seen only once. The top ten clonotypes cover 1.8% of the sample. Antigen specificity for these receptors is unknown. The sequencing sample was made of cultured non-Tr1 T cells, either the whole culture or a sorted T cell fraction (not recorded which). What the cell subset or site label conveys for this sample: non-Tr1 population from the T-allo10 product. The receptor set was obtained from a human donor in good health.

This clonotype was counted only a few times. The V gene is TRBV12-3 or TRBV12-4, the J gene TRBJ1-5, with 7 bases that match TRBD1. V lost 6 bases, J lost 0 bases, and 5 bases stayed unmatched. The CDR3 spans 15 residues. In DNA form, the CDR3 reads TGTGCCAGCAGCCTGGGACAGTATAGCAATCAGCCCCAGCATTTT. Translation gives CASSLGQYSNQPQHF.

Here the CDR3 DNA reads TGTGCCGGATCCCCCGCATTAAGCTCCTACAATGAGCAGTTCTTC. Encoded protein: CAGSPALSSYNEQFF. The chain carries TRBV19 and TRBJ2-1; D ambiguous. The CDR3 contains 15 residues. Germline CDR1 and CDR2: LNHDA and SQIVND (reference sequence). The ends were cut back, 11 bases at V and 0 bases at J, with 17 bases in the middle. Supplemented by reference TRBV19 and TRBJ2-1, the full variable domain reads DGGITQSPKYLFRKEGQNVTLSCEQNLNHDAMYWYRQDPGQGLRLIYYSQIVNDFQKGDIAEGYSVSREKKESFPLTVTSAQKNPTAFYLCAGSPALSSYNEQFFGPGTRLTVL.

This clonotype was recorded a few times. The rearrangement uses TRBV20-1 and TRBJ2-1; 10 positions agree with TRBD2. With 0 bases clipped from V and 6 bases from J, the junction kept 5 bases outside the gene matches. This CDR3 has 15 residues. Germline V gives CDR1 DFQATT, CDR2 SNEGSKA (reference sequence). CDR3: CSARDIGTSVNEQFF. The CDR3 coding sequence is TGCAGTGCTAGAGATATCGGGACTAGCGTCAATGAGCAGTTCTTC.

The chain joins TRBV5-1 to TRBJ2-3, with a tentative D call TRBD1 (6 bases). In germline, CDR1 is SGHRS, CDR2 YFSETQ. The length of the CDR3 is 15 residues. V lost 1 base and J lost 1, with 10 bases in between. CDR3 nucleotides: TGCGCCAGCAGCTTGAGGGGGATGGGCACAGATACGCAGTATTTT. Encoded protein: CASSLRGMGTDTQYF.

This sequence joins TRBV19 and TRBJ1-2; D ambiguous. Germline V gene sequence: CDR1 LNHDA, CDR2 SQIVND (reference sequence). V lost 1 base and J 4 bases, leaving 19 bases between the germline ends. The CDR3 covers 17 residues. CDR3 bases: TGTGCCAGTAGTATAGTCCCCCGCAGGCCAAACCCCTATGGCTACACCTTC. Translating it yields CASSIVPRRPNPYGYTF. Variable domain in full (rest from reference TRBV19 and TRBJ1-2): DGGITQSPKYLFRKEGQNVTLSCEQNLNHDAMYWYRQDPGQGLRLIYYSQIVNDFQKGDIAEGYSVSREKKESFPLTVTSAQKNPTAFYLCASSIVPRRPNPYGYTFGSGTRLTVV.

The chain couples TRBV6-5 to TRBJ1-2; 9 bases agree with TRBD1. Germline V CDR1 and CDR2: MNHEY, SVGAGI. CDR3 length: 13 amino acids. The J segment lost 8 bases and the V segment lost 7 bases, leaving 8 bases of the junction unmatched. The CDR3 DNA is TGTGCCAGCACCCGGACAGGGGACGAAGGCTACACCTTC. Residues: CASTRTGDEGYTF.

This chain links TRBV9 with TRBJ1-1; no clear D gene. Trimming removed 0 bases at V and 0 bases at J, with 3 bases between. Germline values: CDR1 SGDLS, CDR2 YYNGEE. The CDR3 has 13 residues. The CDR3 here is CASSVAMNTEAFF. CDR3 coding DNA: TGTGCCAGCAGCGTAGCCATGAACACTGAAGCTTTCTTT.

This chain uses TRBV21-1 with TRBJ2-5; the table names TRBD1, a call not compared with the DNA. TRBV21-1 is listed as a pseudogene. The CDR3 contains 15 residues. This chain's CDR3 is CASRKKGFSGETQYF. Here the CDR3 DNA reads TGTGCCAGCAGGAAAAAGGGGTTTTCGGGAGAGACCCAGTACTTC.